The 9 T cell receptor beta chains below come from one sample, sequenced in a study of OX40 agonist ivuxolimab in advanced cancers. Only in-frame clones appear in the TCRdb table, and some are missing; sequencing was by immunoSEQ multiplex PCR. The table has some 27,000 clones, around four fifths seen once. The sample was CD4+ or CD8+ T cells sorted from blood, taken in a trial of the OX40 agonist ivuxolimab. The receptors here all came from an adult with an advanced solid tumor such as melanoma, head and neck, liver or kidney cancer.

This chain links TRBV30 with TRBJ2-1; tentative D call: TRBD2 (5 bases). V lost 3 bases, J lost 8 bases, and 11 bases lay in between. Germline assignment: CDR1 GTSNPN and CDR2 SVGIG (reference sequence). This CDR3 region has 12 residues. The CDR3 DNA follows: TGTGCCTGGAGCGGGGTCGGAGATGAGCAGTTCTTC. The encoded protein is CAWSGVGDEQFF.

Only one count was recorded for this clone. This chain links TRBV27 with TRBJ1-4; a possible D gene is TRBD1 (5 bases). The CDR3 extends over 12 amino acids. V lost 4 bases, J lost 8 bases, and 8 bases lay in between. CDR1 and CDR2 from the germline V gene are MNHEY and SMNVEV (reference sequence). The CDR3 region has the DNA TGTGCCAGCAGTTCGGGGCTGGAAAAACTGTTTTTT. Translated, it gives CASSSGLEKLFF.

This sequence joins TRBV27 and TRBJ2-7; no definite D call. Trimming stripped 5 bases from V and 0 bases from J, with 8 bases between. CDR3 size: 13 residues. The germline V gene encodes CDR1 MNHEY and CDR2 SMNVEV (reference sequence). CDR3 bases: TGTGCCAGCAGTCTGGGTGGCTCCTACGAGCAGTACTTC. Protein sequence: CASSLGGSYEQYF.

The J gene is TRBJ2-2, the V gene TRBV7-8; 8 nucleotides align to TRBD1. The CDR3 covers 12 residues. From germline, CDR1 is SGHVS and CDR2 FQNEAQ. V shed 11 bases and J 5 bases; nucleotides not matched to a gene: 4. The DNA for the CDR3 is TGTGCCGGGGACAGGTTGACCGGGGAGCTGTTTTTT. It codes for CAGDRLTGELFF.

V gene TRBV20-1 combines with J gene TRBJ2-7; D is uncertain. CDR1 is DFQATT, CDR2 SNEGSKA, per germline (reference sequence). Trimming took 0 bases from V and 3 from J, leaving 3 bases between them. The CDR3 is 11 residues long. CDR3 DNA: TGCAGTGCTAGAGAGGGCTACGAGCAGTACTTC. Translation gives CSAREGYEQYF.

The rearrangement uses TRBV27 and TRBJ1-1; D is unclear. Germline values: CDR1 MNHEY, CDR2 SMNVEV (reference sequence). CDR3 length: 14 amino acids. Trimming left V 0 bases short and J 4 bases short, with 9 bases between. The CDR3 sequence is CASSLSGVGTEAFF. CDR3 nucleotides: TGTGCCAGCAGTTTATCCGGGGTAGGCACTGAAGCTTTCTTT.

J is TRBJ2-1 and V is TRBV5-1, with 10 bases fitting TRBD2. The V and J ends lost 3 bases and 2 bases, in that order; junction bases with no gene match: 8. CDR1 is SGHRS, CDR2 YFSETQ, per germline. This CDR3 comprises 17 residues. The CDR3 sequence: CASSWRTLAGAYNEQFF. CDR3 DNA: TGCGCCAGCAGCTGGCGAACGCTAGCGGGGGCCTACAATGAGCAGTTCTTC. Full variable domain (missing parts from reference TRBV5-1 and TRBJ2-1): KAGVTQTPRYLIKTRGQQVTLSCSPISGHRSVSWYQQTPGQGLQFLFEYFSETQRNKGNFPGRFSGRQFSNSRSEMNVSTLELGDSALYLCASSWRTLAGAYNEQFFGPGTRLTVL.

The chain is built from TRBV19 and TRBJ2-1; no clear D gene. This CDR3 spans 12 amino acids. The V gene's germline CDR1 is LNHDA and CDR2 SQIVND (reference sequence). V was shortened by 6 bases and J by 9 bases, with 12 bases between the two germline ends. CDR3 sequence reads: CASSYRVREQFF. In DNA form, the CDR3 reads TGTGCCAGTAGCTACCGGGTCCGTGAGCAGTTCTTC.

The CDR3: CSVEDGLHNEQFF. The CDR3 region has the DNA TGCAGCGTTGAGGATGGGCTACACAATGAGCAGTTCTTC. The chain is built from TRBV29-1 and TRBJ2-1; D uncertain. The CDR3 has 13 residues. Germline CDR1 SQVTM, CDR2 ANQGSEA. V was shortened by 3 bases and J by 5 bases, with 11 bases between the two germline ends.